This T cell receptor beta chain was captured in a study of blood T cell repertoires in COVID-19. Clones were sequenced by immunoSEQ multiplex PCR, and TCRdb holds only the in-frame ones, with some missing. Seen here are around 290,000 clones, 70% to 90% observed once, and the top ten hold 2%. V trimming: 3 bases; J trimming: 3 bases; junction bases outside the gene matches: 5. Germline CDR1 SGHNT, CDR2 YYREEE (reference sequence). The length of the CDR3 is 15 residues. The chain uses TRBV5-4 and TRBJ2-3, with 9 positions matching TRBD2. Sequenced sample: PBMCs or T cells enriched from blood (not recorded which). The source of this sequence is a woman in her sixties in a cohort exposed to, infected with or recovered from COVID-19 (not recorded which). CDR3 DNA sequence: TGTGCCAGCAGCTCTTATAGCGGGAGAACAGATACGCAGTATTTT. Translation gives CASSSYSGRTDTQYF.